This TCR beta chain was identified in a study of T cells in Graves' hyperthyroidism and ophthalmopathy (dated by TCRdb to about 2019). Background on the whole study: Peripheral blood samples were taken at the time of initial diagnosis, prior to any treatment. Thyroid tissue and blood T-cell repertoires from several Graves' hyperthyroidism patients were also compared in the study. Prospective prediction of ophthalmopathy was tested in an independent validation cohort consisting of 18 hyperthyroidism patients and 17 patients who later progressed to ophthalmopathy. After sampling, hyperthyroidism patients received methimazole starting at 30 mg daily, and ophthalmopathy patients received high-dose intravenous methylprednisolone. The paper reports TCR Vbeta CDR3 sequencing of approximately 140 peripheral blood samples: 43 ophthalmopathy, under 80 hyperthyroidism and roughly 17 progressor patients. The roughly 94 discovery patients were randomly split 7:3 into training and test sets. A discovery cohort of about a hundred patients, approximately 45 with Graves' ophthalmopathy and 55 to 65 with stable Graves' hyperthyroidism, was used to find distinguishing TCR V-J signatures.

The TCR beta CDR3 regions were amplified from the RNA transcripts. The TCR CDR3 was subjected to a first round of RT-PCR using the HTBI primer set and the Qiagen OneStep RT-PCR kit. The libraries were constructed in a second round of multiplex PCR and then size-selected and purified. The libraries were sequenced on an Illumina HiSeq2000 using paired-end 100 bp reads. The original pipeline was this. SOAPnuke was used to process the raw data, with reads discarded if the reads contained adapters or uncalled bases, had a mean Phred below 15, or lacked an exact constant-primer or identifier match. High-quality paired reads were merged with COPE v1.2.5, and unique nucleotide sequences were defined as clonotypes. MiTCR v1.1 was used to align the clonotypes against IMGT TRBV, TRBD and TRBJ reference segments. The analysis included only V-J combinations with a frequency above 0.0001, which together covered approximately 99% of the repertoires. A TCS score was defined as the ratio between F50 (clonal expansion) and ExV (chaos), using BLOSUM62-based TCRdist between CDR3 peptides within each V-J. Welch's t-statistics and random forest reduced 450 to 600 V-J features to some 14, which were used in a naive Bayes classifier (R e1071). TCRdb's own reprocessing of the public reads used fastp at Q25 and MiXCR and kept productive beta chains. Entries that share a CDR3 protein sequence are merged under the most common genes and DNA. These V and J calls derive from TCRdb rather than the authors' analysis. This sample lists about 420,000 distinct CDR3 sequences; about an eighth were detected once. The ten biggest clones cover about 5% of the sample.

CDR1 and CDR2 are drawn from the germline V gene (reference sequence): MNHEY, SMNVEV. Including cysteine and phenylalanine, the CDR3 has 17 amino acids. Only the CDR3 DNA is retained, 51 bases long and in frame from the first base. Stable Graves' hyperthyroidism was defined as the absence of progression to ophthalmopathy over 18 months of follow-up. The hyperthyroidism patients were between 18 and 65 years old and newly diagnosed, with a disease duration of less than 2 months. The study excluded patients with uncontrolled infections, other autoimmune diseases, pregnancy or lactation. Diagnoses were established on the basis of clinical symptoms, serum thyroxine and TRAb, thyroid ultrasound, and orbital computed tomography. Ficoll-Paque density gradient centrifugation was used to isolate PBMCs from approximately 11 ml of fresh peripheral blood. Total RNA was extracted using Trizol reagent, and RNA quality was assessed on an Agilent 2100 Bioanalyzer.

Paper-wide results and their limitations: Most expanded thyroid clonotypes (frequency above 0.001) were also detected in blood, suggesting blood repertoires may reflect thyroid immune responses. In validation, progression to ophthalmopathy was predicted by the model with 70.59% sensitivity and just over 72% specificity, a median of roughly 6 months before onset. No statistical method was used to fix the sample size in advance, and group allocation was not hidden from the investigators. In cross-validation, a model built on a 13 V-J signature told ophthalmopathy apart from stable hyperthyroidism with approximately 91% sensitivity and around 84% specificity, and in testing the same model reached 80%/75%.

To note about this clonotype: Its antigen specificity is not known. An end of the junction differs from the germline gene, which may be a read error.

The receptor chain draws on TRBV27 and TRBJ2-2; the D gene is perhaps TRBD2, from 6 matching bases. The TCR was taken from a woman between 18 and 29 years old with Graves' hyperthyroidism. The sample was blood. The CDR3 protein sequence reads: CASTKGRRALNTGKLFF. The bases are TGTGCCAGCACCAAAGGGAGGCGGGCGTTGAATACCGGGAAGCTGTTTTTT.